This T cell receptor (beta chain) was identified during a study of shared clonotypes between healthy human individuals. The CDR3 runs to 15 residues. The trim removed 7 bases at V and 5 bases at J, leaving 12 bases unmatched. Germline CDR1 is SQVTM and CDR2 is ANQGSEA. This clone came up once. The table came from immunoSEQ multiplex PCR; TCRdb's copy has only in-frame clones and leaves some out. The sample lists more than 1 million clones, more than 75% seen once, with approximately 0.5% in the top ten. This clonotype originated in a man aged 18-30 years in good health. Some clones in this sample may be carry-over from other donors' samples. Sequencing input: memory CD4+ T cells from PBMCs. Stated subset: CD45RA-negative fraction. The chain is built from TRBV29-1 and TRBJ2-2; 8 bases are a match to TRBD1. CDR3 bases: TGCAGCGCCCAAGGGGCAGGGGGCTGGACCGGGGAGCTGTTTTTT. Its translation: CSAQGAGGWTGELFF.